This TCR beta chain was identified in a study of cytomegalovirus exposure and HLA in healthy donors. The CDR3 has 15 residues. Germline V gives CDR1 SGHNT, CDR2 YYREEE (reference sequence). With V trimmed by 0 bases and J by 5 bases, 4 bases remained unmatched. Use of 60 Vbeta and 13 Jbeta primers characterized the PCR. Method: immunoSEQ multiplex PCR; TCRdb's copy keeps in-frame clones and lacks some. Among 170,000 or so clones, roughly 82% were seen once, and the ten largest hold 1.5% to 2%. V usage is TRBV5-4 and J usage is TRBJ2-3; 9 bases agree with TRBD1. Sequencing was done on a sample of PBMCs. The source of this sequence is a woman in her thirties in good health and CMV-seronegative. The DNA for the CDR3 is TGTGCCAGCAGCTTGGAGGCGGACAGGGGAGATACGCAGTATTTT. Protein sequence: CASSLEADRGDTQYF.